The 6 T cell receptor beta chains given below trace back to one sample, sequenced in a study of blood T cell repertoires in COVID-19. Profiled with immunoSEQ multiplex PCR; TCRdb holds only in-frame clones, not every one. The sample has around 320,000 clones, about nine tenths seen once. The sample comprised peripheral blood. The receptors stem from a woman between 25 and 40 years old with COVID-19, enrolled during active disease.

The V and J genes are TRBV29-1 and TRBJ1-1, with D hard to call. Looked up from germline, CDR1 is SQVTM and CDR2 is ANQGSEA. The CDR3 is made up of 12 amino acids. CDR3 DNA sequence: TGCAGTTGCAGGAAGATGAACACTGAAGCTTTCTTT. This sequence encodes CSCRKMNTEAFF.

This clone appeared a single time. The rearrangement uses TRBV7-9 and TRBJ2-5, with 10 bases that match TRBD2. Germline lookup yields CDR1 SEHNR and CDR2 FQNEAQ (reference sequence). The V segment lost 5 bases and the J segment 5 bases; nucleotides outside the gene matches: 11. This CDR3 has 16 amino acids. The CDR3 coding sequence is TGTGCCAGCAGCGCTACTAGCGGGGCAATGGTGGAGACCCAGTACTTC. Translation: CASSATSGAMVETQYF.

The chain's CDR3 is CASSPTGDPRNGYTF. In DNA form, the CDR3 reads TGTGCCAGCAGCCCAACAGGGGACCCGCGCAATGGCTACACCTTC. The chain combines TRBV7-9 with TRBJ1-2; 7 positions agree with TRBD1. The CDR3 is 15 amino acids. The germline V gene encodes CDR1 SEHNR and CDR2 FQNEAQ (reference sequence). V lost 5 bases to trimming and J lost 6 bases; unmatched junction nucleotides: 12. The full variable domain, in which reference TRBV7-9 and TRBJ1-2 provide the parts outside the CDR3, is DTGVSQNPRHKITKRGQNVTFRCDPISEHNRLYWYRQTLGQGPEFLTYFQNEAQLEKSRLLSDRFSAERPKGSFSTLEIQRTEQGDSAMYLCASSPTGDPRNGYTFGSGTRLTVV.

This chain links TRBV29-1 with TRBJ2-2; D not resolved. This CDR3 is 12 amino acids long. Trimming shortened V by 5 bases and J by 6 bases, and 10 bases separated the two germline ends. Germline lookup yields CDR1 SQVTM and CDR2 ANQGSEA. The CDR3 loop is CSVLDGAGELFF. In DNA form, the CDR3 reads TGCAGCGTTCTGGATGGAGCCGGGGAGCTGTTTTTT.

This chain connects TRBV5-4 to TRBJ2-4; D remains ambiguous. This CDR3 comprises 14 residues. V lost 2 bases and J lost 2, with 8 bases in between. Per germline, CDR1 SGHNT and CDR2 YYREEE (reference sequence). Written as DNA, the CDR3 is TGTGCCAGCAGCTTAAGCAGGACCAAAAACATTCAGTACTTC. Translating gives CASSLSRTKNIQYF.

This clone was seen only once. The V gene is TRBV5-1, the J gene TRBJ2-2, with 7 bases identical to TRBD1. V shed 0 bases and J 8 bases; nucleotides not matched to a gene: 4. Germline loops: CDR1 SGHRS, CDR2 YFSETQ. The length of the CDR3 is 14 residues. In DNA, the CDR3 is TGCGCCAGCAGCTTGGACAGGGGAATAGGGGAGCTGTTTTTT. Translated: CASSLDRGIGELFF. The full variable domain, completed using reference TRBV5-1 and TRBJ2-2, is KAGVTQTPRYLIKTRGQQVTLSCSPISGHRSVSWYQQTPGQGLQFLFEYFSETQRNKGNFPGRFSGRQFSNSRSEMNVSTLELGDSALYLCASSLDRGIGELFFGEGSRLTVL.